Given below is one T cell receptor (beta chain) in context. Its target is unknown. The read finishes 3 residues shy of the CDR3 end, and the germline J gene is used to complete it. This specimen comes from a study of T cells in women clearing cervical HPV infection. The wider study: Case blood drawn at lesion detection; control blood after infection cleared.

The table came from immunoSEQ multiplex PCR; TCRdb's copy has only in-frame clones and leaves some out. This sample contains approximately 30,000 clones. Study findings and constraints: A classifier using richness and V gene abundances reached an AUC of approximately 0.8. CIN3+ cases had significantly higher TCR richness than controls; evenness did not differ.

The V gene end was trimmed by 4 bases and the J gene end by 1 base; junction bases not matched to a gene: 3. The CDR3 sequence is 15 residues long. Germline V CDR1 and CDR2: LNHDA, SQIVND (reference sequence). V is TRBV19 and J is TRBJ1-2; 10 positions match TRBD1. The receptor's source is a woman aged 18 to 75 with a cervical HPV16 infection that either progressed to CIN3+ or cleared (not recorded which). Material: blood buffy coat. The CDR3 sequence: CASSTGQGRNYGYTF. The sequenced part of the CDR3 DNA is TGTGCCAGTAGTACGGGACAGGGGCGTAACTATGGC.